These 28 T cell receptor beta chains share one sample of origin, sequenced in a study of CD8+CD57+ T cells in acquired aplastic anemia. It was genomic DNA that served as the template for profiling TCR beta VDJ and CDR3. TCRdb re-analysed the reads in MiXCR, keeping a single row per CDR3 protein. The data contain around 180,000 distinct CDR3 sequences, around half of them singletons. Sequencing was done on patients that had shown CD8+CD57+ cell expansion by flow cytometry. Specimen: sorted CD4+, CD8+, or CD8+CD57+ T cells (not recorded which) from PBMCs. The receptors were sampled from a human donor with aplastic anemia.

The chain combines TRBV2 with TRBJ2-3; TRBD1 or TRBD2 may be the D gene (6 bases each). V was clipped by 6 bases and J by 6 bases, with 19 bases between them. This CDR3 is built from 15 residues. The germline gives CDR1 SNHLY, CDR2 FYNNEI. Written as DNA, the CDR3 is TGTGCCAGCAGCTGGTTCTCGGGGGCCACTGATACGCAGTATTTT. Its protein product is CASSWFSGATDTQYF. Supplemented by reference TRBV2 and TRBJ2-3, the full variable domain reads EPEVTQTPSHQVTQMGQEVILRCVPISNHLYFYWYRQILGQKVEFLVSFYNNEISEKSEIFDDQFSVERPDGSNFTLKIRSTKLEDSAMYFCASSWFSGATDTQYFGPGTRLTVL.

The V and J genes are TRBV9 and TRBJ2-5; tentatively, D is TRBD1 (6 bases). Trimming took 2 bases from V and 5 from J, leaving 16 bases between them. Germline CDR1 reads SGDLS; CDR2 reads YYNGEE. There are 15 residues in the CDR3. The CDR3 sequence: CASSVGTSAGETQYF. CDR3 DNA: TGTGCCAGCAGCGTGGGGACATCGGCAGGGGAGACCCAGTACTTC.

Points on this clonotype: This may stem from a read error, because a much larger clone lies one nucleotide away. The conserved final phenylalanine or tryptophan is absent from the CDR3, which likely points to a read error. CDR3 protein: CASSQSRAAGANVLTL. CDR3 coding DNA: TGTGCCAGCAGCCAATCGCGGGCTGCTGGGGCCAACGTCCTGACTCTC. The chain links TRBV16 to TRBJ2-6; TRBD2 might be the D (5 bases). V lost 0 bases and J 2 bases, leaving 8 bases between the germline ends. Looked up from germline, CDR1 is KGHSY and CDR2 is FQNENV. The CDR3 contains 16 residues.

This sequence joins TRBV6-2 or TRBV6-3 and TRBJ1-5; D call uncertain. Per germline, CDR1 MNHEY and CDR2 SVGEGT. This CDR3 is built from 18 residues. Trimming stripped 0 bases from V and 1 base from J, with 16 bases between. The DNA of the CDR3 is TGTGCCAGCAGTTACTCGTTGGTACGGGGTCGGAGCAATCAGCCCCAGCATTTT. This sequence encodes CASSYSLVRGRSNQPQHF.

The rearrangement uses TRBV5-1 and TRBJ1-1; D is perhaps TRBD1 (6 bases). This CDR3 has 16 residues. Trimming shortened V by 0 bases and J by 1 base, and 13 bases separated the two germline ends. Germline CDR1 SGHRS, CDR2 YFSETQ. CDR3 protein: CASSLAGLGANTEAFF. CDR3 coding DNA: TGCGCCAGCAGCTTGGCCGGGTTGGGGGCGAACACTGAAGCTTTCTTT.

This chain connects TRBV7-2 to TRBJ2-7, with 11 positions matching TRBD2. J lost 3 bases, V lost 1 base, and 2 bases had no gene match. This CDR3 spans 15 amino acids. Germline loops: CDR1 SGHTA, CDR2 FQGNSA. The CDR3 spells CASSLVGTSGYEQYF. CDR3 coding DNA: TGTGCCAGCAGCTTAGTCGGGACTAGCGGCTACGAGCAGTACTTC.

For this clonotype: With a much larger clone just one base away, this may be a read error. CDR3 DNA sequence: TGTGCCGGCTCAGGGGGATATGGCTACACCTTC. Translating it yields CAGSGGYGYTF. The chain is built from TRBV6-1 and TRBJ1-2, with 7 positions matching TRBD1. V was pared by 11 bases and J by 5 bases, with 5 bases of the junction left unmatched. The CDR3 is 11 amino acids. The V gene's germline CDR1 is MNHNS and CDR2 SASEGT.

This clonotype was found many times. DNA for the CDR3: TGTGCCAGTAGTGCCGGGACAGGAGTATCTGAAAAACTGTTTTTT. It encodes CASSAGTGVSEKLFF. This rearrangement joins TRBV19 to TRBJ1-4; 8 bases map to TRBD1. V trimming: 5 bases; J trimming: 7 bases; junction bases outside the gene matches: 9. Germline CDR1 is LNHDA and CDR2 is SQIVND (reference sequence). This CDR3 is built from 15 residues.

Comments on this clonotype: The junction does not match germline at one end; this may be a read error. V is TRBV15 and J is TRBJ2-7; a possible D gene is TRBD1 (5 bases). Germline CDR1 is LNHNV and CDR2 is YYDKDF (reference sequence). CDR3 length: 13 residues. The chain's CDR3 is CAASVTQGYEQYF. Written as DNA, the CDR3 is TGTGCCGCCAGCGTAACGCAGGGCTACGAGCAGTACTTC.

The CDR3 nucleotides are TGTGCCAGCACCGGACGTTTGAACACTGAAGCTTTCTTT. Translation: CASTGRLNTEAFF. This chain connects TRBV7-9 to TRBJ1-1; D is unclear. CDR1 is SEHNR and CDR2 is FQNEAQ in the germline V gene (reference sequence). Trimming shortened V by 7 bases and J by 0 bases, and 9 bases separated the two germline ends. CDR3 length equals 13 residues.

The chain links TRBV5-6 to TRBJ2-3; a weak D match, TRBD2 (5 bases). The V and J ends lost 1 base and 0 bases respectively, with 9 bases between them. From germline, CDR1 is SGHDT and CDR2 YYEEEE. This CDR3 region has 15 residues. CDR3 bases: TGTGCCAGCAGCTTGATACGGGGTAGCACAGATACGCAGTATTTT. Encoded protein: CASSLIRGSTDTQYF.

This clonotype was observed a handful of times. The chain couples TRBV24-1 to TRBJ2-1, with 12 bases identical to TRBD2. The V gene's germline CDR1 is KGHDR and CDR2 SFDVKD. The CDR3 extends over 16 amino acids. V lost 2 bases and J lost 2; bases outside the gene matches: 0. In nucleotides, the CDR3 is TGTGCCACCAGTGATTCTAGCGGGGGGGCCTACAATGAGCAGTTCTTC. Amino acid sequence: CATSDSSGGAYNEQFF.

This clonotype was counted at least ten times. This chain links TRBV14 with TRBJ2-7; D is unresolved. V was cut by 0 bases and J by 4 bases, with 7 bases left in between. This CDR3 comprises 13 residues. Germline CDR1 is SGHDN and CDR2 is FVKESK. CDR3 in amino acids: CASSQDELYEQYF. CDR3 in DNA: TGTGCCAGCAGCCAAGACGAGTTATACGAGCAGTACTTC. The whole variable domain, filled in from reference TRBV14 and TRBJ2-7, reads EAGVTQFPSHSVIEKGQTVTLRCDPISGHDNLYWYRRVMGKEIKFLLHFVKESKQDESGMPNNRFLAERTGGTYSTLKVQPAELEDSGVYFCASSQDELYEQYFGPGTRLTVT.

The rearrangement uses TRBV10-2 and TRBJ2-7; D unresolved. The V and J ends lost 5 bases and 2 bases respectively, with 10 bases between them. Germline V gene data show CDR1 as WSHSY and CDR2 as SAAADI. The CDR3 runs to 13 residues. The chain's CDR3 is CASSPAQAYEQYF. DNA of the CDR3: TGCGCCAGCAGTCCTGCCCAGGCCTACGAGCAGTACTTC.

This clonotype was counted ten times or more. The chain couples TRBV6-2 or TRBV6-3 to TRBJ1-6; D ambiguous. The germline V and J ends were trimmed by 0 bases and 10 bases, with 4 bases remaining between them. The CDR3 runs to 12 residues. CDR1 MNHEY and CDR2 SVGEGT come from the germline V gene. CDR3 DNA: TGTGCCAGCAGTTACTCGAGGTCACCCCTCCACTTT. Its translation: CASSYSRSPLHF.

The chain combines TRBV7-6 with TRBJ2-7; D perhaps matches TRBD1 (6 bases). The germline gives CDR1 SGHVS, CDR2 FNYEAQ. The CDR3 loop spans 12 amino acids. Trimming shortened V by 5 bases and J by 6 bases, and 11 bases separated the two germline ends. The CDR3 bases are TGTGCCAGCAGCCCTCAGGGGAGCGAGCAGTACTTC. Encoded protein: CASSPQGSEQYF.

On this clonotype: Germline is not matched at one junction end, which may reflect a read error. The CDR3 coding sequence is TGTGCCAGCAGTCCGACCGGACTAGCGGTTTACGAGCAGTACTTC. It encodes CASSPTGLAVYEQYF. The rearrangement uses TRBV10-3 and TRBJ2-7, with 10 bases that match TRBD2. This CDR3 is built from 15 residues. Germline CDR1 reads ENHRY; CDR2 reads SYGVKD.

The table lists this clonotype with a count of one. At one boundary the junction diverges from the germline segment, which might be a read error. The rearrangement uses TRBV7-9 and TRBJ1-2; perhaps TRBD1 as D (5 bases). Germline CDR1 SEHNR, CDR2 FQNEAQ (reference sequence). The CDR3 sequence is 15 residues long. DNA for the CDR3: TGTGCCAGCAGCTCTTCCGGTGAGGGGTACTATGGCTATACCTTC. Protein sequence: CASSSSGEGYYGYTF.

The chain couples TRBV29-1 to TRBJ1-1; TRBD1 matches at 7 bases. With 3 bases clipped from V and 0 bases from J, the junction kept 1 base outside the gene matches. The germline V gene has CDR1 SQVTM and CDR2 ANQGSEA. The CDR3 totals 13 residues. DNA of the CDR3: TGCAGCGTTGAGGGACAGCTGAACACTGAAGCTTTCTTT. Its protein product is CSVEGQLNTEAFF.

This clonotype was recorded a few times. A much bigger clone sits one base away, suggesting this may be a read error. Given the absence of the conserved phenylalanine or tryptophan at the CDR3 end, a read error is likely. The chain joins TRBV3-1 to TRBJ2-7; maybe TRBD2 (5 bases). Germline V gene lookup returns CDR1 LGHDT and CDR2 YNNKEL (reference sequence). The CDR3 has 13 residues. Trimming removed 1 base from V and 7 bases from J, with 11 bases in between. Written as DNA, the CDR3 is TGTGCCAGCAGCCAAGCTACACGGGATGAGCAGTACCTC. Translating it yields CASSQATRDEQYL.

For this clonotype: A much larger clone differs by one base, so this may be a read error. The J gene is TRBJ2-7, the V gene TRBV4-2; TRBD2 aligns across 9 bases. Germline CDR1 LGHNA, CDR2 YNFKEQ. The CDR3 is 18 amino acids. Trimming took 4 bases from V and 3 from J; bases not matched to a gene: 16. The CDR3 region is CASSPGQPGGGALYEQYF. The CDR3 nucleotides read TGTGCCAGCAGCCCGGGGCAACCTGGCGGGGGGGCCCTCTACGAGCAGTACTTC.

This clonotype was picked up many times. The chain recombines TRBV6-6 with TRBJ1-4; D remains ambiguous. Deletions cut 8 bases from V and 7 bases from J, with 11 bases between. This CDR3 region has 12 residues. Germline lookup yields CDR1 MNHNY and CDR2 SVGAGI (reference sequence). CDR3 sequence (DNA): TGTGCCAGCGTGGCTGTGGGTGAAAAACTGTTTTTT. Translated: CASVAVGEKLFF.

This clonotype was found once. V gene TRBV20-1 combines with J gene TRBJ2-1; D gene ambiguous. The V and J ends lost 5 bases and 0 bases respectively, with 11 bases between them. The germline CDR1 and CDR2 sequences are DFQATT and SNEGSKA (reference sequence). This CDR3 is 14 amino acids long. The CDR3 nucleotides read TGCAGTGCTTCCGGGTCGAGCTCCTACAATGAGCAGTTCTTC. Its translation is CSASGSSSYNEQFF.

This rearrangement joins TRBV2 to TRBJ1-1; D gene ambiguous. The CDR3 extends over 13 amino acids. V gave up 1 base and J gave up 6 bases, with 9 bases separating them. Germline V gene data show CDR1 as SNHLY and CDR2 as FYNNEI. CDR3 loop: CASSEDGRSEAFF. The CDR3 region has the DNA TGTGCCAGCAGTGAAGACGGACGCTCTGAAGCTTTCTTT.

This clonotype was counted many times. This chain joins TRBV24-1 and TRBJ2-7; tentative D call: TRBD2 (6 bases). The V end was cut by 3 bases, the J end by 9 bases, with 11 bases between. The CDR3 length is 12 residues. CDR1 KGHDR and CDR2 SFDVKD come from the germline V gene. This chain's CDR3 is CATSDLSGGQYF. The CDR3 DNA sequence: TGTGCCACCAGTGATCTATCCGGGGGGCAGTACTTC.

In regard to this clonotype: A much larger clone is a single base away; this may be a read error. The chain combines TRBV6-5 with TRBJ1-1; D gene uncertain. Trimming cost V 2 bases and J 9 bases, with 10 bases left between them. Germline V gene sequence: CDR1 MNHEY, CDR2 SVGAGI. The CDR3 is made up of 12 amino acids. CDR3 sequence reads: CASSYPSEKAFF. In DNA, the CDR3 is TGTGCCAGCAGTTACCCCTCAGAAAAAGCTTTCTTT.

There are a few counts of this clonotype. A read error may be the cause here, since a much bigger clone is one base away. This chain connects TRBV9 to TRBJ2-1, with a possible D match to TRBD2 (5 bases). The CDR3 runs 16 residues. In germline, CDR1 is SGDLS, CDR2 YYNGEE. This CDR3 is CASSTSGSSSYNGQFF. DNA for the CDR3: TGTGCCAGCAGCACGAGCGGTTCAAGCTCCTACAATGGGCAGTTCTTC. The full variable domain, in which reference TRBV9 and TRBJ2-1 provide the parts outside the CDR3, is DSGVTQTPKHLITATGQRVTLRCSPRSGDLSVYWYQQSLDQGLQFLIQYYNGEERAKGNILERFSAQQFPDLHSELNLSSLELGDSALYFCASSTSGSSSYNGQFFGPGTRLTVL.

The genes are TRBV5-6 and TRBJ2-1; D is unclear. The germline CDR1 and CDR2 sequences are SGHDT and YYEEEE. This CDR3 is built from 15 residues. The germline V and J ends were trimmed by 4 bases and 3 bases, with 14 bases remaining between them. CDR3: CASSPGQEFYNEQFF. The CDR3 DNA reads TGTGCCAGCAGCCCCGGGCAGGAGTTCTACAATGAGCAGTTCTTC.